A single sample gave rise to the 12 T cell receptor beta chains below, sequenced in a study of CD8 T cells in Susac syndrome. With random hexamers, reverse transcription was performed on roughly 0.45 to 1 ug of RNA. TCRdb reprocessed the immunoSEQ multiplex PCR reads with MiXCR, giving one entry per CDR3 protein. Among some 80,000 distinct CDR3 sequences listed, about 94% were seen once. Sequencing was carried out using CD8+ T cells from PBMCs. Receptors originate from a human donor in good health.

The chain recombines TRBV7-9 with TRBJ1-2; 7 bases are a match to TRBD1. CDR1 SEHNR and CDR2 FQNEAQ come from the germline V gene (reference sequence). The CDR3 totals 12 residues. The ends lost 8 bases at V and 4 bases at J; junction bases unmatched: 4. The CDR3 spells CASQGEVYGYTF. The CDR3 region has the DNA TGTGCCAGCCAGGGGGAGGTCTATGGCTACACCTTC.

The chain employs TRBV3-1 and TRBJ1-2; D remains ambiguous. There are 14 residues in the CDR3. Deletions cut 0 bases from V and 2 bases from J, with 7 bases between. Germline lookup yields CDR1 LGHDT and CDR2 YNNKEL (reference sequence). This chain's CDR3 is CASSQERGNYGYTF. The DNA of the CDR3 is TGTGCCAGCAGCCAAGAACGGGGAAACTATGGCTACACCTTC.

The gene calls are TRBV28 and TRBJ2-7; 9 bases are shared with TRBD2. The CDR3 is made up of 22 amino acids. After removal of 7 bases from V and 7 bases from J, the junction contained 35 bases not matched to a gene. Germline CDR1 and CDR2: MDHEN and SYDVKM. This chain's CDR3 is CASIPGSRATRIGGRAHGEQYV. In DNA, the CDR3 is TGTGCCAGCATCCCTGGGTCGAGAGCCACTCGAATTGGCGGGAGGGCCCACGGGGAGCAGTACGTC.

The rearrangement uses TRBV15 and TRBJ2-7, with 7 bases aligning to TRBD2. V shed 1 base, J shed 3 bases, and the junction held 6 bases outside the gene matches. The germline CDR1 and CDR2 sequences are LNHNV and YYDKDF (reference sequence). This CDR3 is 15 amino acids long. This chain's CDR3 is CATSRGSGIDYEQYV. The DNA for the CDR3 is TGTGCCACCAGCAGAGGAAGCGGGATTGACTACGAGCAGTACGTC.

This chain connects TRBV24-1 to TRBJ2-1; the D gene is possibly TRBD1 (5 bases). Germline V gene sequence: CDR1 KGHDR, CDR2 SFDVKD. Trimming stripped 5 bases from V and 4 bases from J, with 20 bases between. The CDR3 length is 17 residues. The CDR3 sequence: CATSGKQVNGPYNEQFF. The CDR3 nucleotides are TGTGCCACCAGTGGCAAACAGGTAAACGGCCCATACAATGAGCAGTTCTTC.

The chain combines TRBV29-1 with TRBJ2-1; possibly TRBD2 for D (6 bases). V was trimmed by 6 bases and J by 3 bases, leaving 12 bases between them. This CDR3 spans 13 amino acids. Looked up from germline, CDR1 is SQVTM and CDR2 is ANQGSEA. The CDR3 nucleotides read TGCAGCGTCTATCCGGGGGACTACAATGAGCAGTTCTTC. Protein sequence: CSVYPGDYNEQFF.

This clonotype occurred once. The V and J genes are TRBV4-1 and TRBJ1-2; maybe TRBD1 (5 bases). Between the trimmed V and J ends, which lost 4 bases and 0 bases, there was a span of 15 bases. Germline V gives CDR1 MGHRA, CDR2 YSYEKL. This CDR3 has 16 amino acids. CDR3 in amino acids: CASSPAGSGTNYGYTF. The DNA of the CDR3 is TGCGCCAGCAGCCCCGCAGGGTCGGGAACTAACTATGGCTACACCTTC.

The J gene is TRBJ1-5, the V gene TRBV23-1; 10 bases are a match to TRBD1. TRBV23-1 is an ORF, and what it does is uncertain. The J segment lost 7 bases and the V segment lost 6 bases, leaving 0 bases of the junction unmatched. This CDR3 region has 12 residues. CDR3 sequence reads: CASRDRGQPQHF. The CDR3 DNA is TGCGCCAGCAGGGACAGGGGGCAGCCCCAGCATTTT.

The chain couples TRBV27 to TRBJ1-4; D gene unclear. This CDR3 region has 15 residues. V was shortened by 2 bases and J by 5 bases, with 12 bases between the two germline ends. Germline CDR1 reads MNHEY; CDR2 reads SMNVEV (reference sequence). In DNA form, the CDR3 reads TGTGCCAGCAGTTTAAGAGGGAACACGAATGAAAAACTGTTTTTT. Translation: CASSLRGNTNEKLFF.

This clonotype was recorded once. J is TRBJ1-1 and V is TRBV7-9; no firm D call. The CDR3 has 13 amino acids. Trimming stripped 7 bases from V and 1 base from J, with 10 bases between. Germline CDR1 and CDR2: SEHNR and FQNEAQ (reference sequence). CDR3 protein: CASTQRGNTEAFF. In DNA form, the CDR3 reads TGTGCCAGCACCCAACGGGGGAACACTGAAGCTTTCTTT. Full variable domain (rest looked up from reference TRBV7-9 and TRBJ1-1): DTGVSQNPRHKITKRGQNVTFRCDPISEHNRLYWYRQTLGQGPEFLTYFQNEAQLEKSRLLSDRFSAERPKGSFSTLEIQRTEQGDSAMYLCASTQRGNTEAFFGQGTRLTVV.

The chain uses TRBV5-1 and TRBJ1-1, with 7 bases that match TRBD1. Germline-derived CDR1 and CDR2 are SGHRS and YFSETQ. Unmatched junction bases numbered 13, after V lost 4 bases and J lost 4 bases. The CDR3 runs 16 residues. CDR3 coding DNA: TGCGCCAGCAGCCCTCAGAACAGGGGACCTAGCACTGAAGCTTTCTTT. It is translated as CASSPQNRGPSTEAFF.

This chain joins TRBV20-1 and TRBJ2-7; TRBD1 might be the D (5 bases). With 5 bases removed from V and 3 bases from J, the gap between germline ends came to 20 bases. CDR1 and CDR2 from the germline V gene are DFQATT and SNEGSKA (reference sequence). This CDR3 is built from 15 residues. CDR3 nucleotide sequence: TGCAGTGCTTCCCTTGGACCAGGGTCGTTCTACGAGCAGTACGTC. Translating it yields CSASLGPGSFYEQYV.